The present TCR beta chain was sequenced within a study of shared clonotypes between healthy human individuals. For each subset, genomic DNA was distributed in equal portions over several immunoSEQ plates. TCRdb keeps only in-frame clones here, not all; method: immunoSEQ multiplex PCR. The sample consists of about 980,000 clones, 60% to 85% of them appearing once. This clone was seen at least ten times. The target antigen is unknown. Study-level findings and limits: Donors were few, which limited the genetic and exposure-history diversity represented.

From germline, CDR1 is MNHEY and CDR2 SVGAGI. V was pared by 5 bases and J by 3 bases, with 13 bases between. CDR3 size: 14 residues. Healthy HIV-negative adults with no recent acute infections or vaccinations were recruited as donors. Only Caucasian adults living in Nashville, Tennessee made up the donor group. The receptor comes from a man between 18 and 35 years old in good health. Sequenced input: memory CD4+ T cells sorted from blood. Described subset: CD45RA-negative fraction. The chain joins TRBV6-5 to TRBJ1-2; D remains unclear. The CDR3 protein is CASSPPGSYYGYTF. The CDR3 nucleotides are TGTGCCAGCAGTCCCCCGGGCAGCTACTATGGCTACACCTTC.